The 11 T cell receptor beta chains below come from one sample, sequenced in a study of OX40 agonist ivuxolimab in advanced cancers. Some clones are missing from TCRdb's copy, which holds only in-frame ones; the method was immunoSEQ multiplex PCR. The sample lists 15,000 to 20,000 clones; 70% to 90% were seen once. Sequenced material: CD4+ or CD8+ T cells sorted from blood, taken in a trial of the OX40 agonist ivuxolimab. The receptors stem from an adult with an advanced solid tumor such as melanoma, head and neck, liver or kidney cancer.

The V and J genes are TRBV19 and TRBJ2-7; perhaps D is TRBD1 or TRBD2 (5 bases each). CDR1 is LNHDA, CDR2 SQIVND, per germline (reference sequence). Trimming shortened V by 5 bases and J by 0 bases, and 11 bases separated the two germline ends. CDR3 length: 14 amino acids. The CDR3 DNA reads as TGTGCCAGTAGTGCCCGGGACGGCTCCTACGAGCAGTACTTC. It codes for CASSARDGSYEQYF.

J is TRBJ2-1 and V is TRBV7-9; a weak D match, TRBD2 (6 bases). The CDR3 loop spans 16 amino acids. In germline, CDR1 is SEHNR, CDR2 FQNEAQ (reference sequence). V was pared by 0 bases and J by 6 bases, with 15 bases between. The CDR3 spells CASSLAPDGSLNEQFF. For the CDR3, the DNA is TGTGCCAGCAGCTTAGCGCCAGACGGGAGTCTCAATGAGCAGTTCTTC.

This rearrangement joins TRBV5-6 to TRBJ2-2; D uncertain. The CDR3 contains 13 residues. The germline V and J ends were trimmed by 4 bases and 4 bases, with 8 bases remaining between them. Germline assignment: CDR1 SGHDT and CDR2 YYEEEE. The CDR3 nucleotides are TGTGCCAGCAGCCCCGTGAGCACCGGGGAGCTGTTTTTT. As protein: CASSPVSTGELFF.

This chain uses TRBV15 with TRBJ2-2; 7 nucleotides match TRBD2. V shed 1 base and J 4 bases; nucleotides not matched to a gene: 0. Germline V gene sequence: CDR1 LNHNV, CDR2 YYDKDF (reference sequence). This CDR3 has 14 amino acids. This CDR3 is CATSRGGGTGELFF. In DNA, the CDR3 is TGTGCCACCAGCAGAGGGGGGGGCACCGGGGAGCTGTTTTTT. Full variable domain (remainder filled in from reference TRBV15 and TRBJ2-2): DAMVIQNPRYQVTQFGKPVTLSCSQTLNHNVMYWYQQKSSQAPKLLFHYYDKDFNNEADTPDNFQSRRPNTSFCFLDIRSPGLGDTAMYLCATSRGGGTGELFFGEGSRLTVL.

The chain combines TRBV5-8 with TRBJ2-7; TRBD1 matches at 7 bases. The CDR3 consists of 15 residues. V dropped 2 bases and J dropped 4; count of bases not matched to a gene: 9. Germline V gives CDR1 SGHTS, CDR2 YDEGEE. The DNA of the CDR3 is TGTGCCAGCAGCTTTTCGCGACAGGGAAGGTACGAGCAGTACTTC. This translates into CASSFSRQGRYEQYF.

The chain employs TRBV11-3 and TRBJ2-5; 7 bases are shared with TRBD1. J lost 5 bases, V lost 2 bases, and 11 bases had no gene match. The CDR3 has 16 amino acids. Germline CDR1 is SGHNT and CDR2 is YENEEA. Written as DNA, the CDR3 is TGTGCCAGCAGCTTACGATCGGGACAGAATTGGGAGACCCAGTACTTC. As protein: CASSLRSGQNWETQYF.

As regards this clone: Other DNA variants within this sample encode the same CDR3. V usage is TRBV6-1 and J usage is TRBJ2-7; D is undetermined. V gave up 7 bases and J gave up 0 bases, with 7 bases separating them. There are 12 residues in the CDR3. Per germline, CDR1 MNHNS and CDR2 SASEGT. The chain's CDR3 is CASKSPSYEQYF. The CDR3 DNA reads TGTGCCAGCAAGAGCCCCTCCTACGAGCAGTACTTC.

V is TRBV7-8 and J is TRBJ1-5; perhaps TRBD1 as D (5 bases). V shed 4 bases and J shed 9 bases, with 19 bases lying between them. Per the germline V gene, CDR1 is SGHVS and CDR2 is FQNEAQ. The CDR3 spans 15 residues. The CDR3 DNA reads TGTGCCAGCAGCTCCCGGGACGGACGCACGGGGCCCCAGCATTTT. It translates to CASSSRDGRTGPQHF.

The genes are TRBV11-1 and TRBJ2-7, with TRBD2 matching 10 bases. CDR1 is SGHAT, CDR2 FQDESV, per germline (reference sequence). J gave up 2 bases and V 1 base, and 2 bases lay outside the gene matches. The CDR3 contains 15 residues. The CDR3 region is CASSLGGLAAYEQYF. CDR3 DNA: TGTGCCAGCAGCTTAGGTGGACTAGCGGCCTACGAGCAGTACTTC.

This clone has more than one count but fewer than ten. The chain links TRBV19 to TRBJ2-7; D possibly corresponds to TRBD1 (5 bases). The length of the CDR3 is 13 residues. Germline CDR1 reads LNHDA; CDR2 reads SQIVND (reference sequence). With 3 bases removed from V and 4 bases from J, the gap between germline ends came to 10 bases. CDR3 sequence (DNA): TGTGCCAGTAGTATTGGACACGGATACGAGCAGTACTTC. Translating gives CASSIGHGYEQYF.

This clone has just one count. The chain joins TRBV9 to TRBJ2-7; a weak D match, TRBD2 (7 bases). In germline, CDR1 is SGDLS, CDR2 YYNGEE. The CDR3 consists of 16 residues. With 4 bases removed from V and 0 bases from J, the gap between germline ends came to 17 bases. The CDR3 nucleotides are TGTGCCAGCAGCCCTCAAGGGGGAGGGACCTCCTACGAGCAGTACTTC. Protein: CASSPQGGGTSYEQYF.